These 5 T cell receptor beta chains share one sample of origin, sequenced in a study of T cells in Graves' hyperthyroidism and ophthalmopathy (dated by TCRdb to between 2017 and 2020). The library was built by means of multiplex PCR. Reads for this sample came from an Illumina HiSeq 2000. The TCR beta CDR3 regions were amplified from the RNA transcripts. A first-round RT-PCR of the TCR CDR3 used the HTBI primer set with the Qiagen OneStep RT-PCR kit. TCRdb handled the public reads itself, with Q25 trimming in fastp and clone calling in MiXCR, and kept productive beta chains. Duplicate CDR3 protein sequences are folded into a single record with the most common DNA and genes. The sample yields about half a million distinct CDR3 sequences; just under 20% were counted once. Roughly 50% of the sample rests with the top ten. Specimen: blood. All receptors derive from a man aged 40-50 years with Graves' ophthalmopathy.

The sample holds a few counts of this clonotype. The genes are TRBV6-1 and TRBJ2-7; 12 bases fit TRBD2. The junction had 5 bases not matched to a gene; V was cut back by 6 bases and J by 2 bases. Germline V gene lookup returns CDR1 MNHNS and CDR2 SASEGT. The CDR3 has 15 residues. The CDR3 DNA reads TGTGCCAGCAGAGTGTCTAGCGGGGGGGCCTACGAGCAGTACTTC. This gives the protein CASRVSSGGAYEQYF.

The chain uses TRBV18 and TRBJ1-5; TRBD1 might be the D (5 bases). This CDR3 has 15 residues. Germline V gives CDR1 KGHSH, CDR2 LQKENI. V lost 3 bases and J 5 bases, leaving 14 bases between the germline ends. The CDR3 sequence is CASSPAGGEHQPQHF. CDR3 sequence (DNA): TGTGCCAGCTCACCGGCGGGGGGGGAACATCAGCCCCAGCATTTT.

This clonotype appeared many times. This chain connects TRBV27 to TRBJ2-5, with D perhaps assigned TRBD1 or TRBD2 (5 bases each). This CDR3 region has 15 residues. The V gene's germline CDR1 is MNHEY and CDR2 SMNVEV (reference sequence). V dropped 4 bases and J dropped 9 bases, with 21 bases sitting between them. The DNA for the CDR3 is TGTGCCAGCAGTTCTAGCCGGGACCAGAATTGGGCCCAGTACTTC. This sequence encodes CASSSSRDQNWAQYF.

This clonotype was counted between two and nine times. The chain combines TRBV20-1 with TRBJ2-7; D gene unclear. CDR1 is DFQATT and CDR2 is SNEGSKA in the germline V gene (reference sequence). V was pared by 5 bases and J by 0 bases, with 14 bases between. CDR3 length: 14 residues. CDR3 nucleotides: TGCAGTGCTGGGCCACACGGGTTCTCCTACGAGCAGTACTTC. The encoded protein is CSAGPHGFSYEQYF.

The chain couples TRBV5-1 to TRBJ2-7; possible D gene TRBD1, 6 bases. Germline V CDR1 and CDR2: SGHRS, YFSETQ. V dropped 0 bases and J dropped 3 bases, with 13 bases sitting between them. The CDR3 sequence is 15 residues long. The CDR3 nucleotides read TGCGCCAGCAGCTTGGTACAGGGAACTATCTACGAGCAGTACTTC. Residues: CASSLVQGTIYEQYF.